This TCR beta chain is drawn from a study of blood T cell repertoires in COVID-19. Source study methods: Reference gene primer amplification gave estimated nucleated cell counts. This table comes from immunoSEQ multiplex PCR, and its TCRdb copy is limited to in-frame clones, with some not included. V and J calls plus clone size are reproduced from that table; the DNA served to infer D and trimming. The sample lists around 430,000 clones, about 83% occurring once. Trimming removed 5 bases from V and 5 bases from J; junction bases left unmatched: 8. The V gene's germline CDR1 is MNHEY and CDR2 SVGEGT. This CDR3 has 14 residues. Cohort assignment relied on participant-reported clinical history.

Sequencing was performed on PBMCs or T cells enriched from blood (not recorded which). The source of this sequence is a woman aged 45-65 years who had recovered from COVID-19. The chain carries TRBV6-2 or TRBV6-3 and TRBJ2-7; 8 bases fit TRBD2. CDR3 in amino acids: CASSQGLVPHEQYF. The CDR3 nucleotides read TGTGCCAGCAGTCAGGGACTAGTACCGCACGAGCAGTACTTC.